This TCR beta chain is from a study of response to subunit inactivated influenza vaccine. Findings of the study overall: Each seasonal influenza vaccination, the authors suggested, recruits few new T cells.

TCRdb re-called the RT-PCR reads with MiXCR, one entry per CDR3 protein. The sample yields around 580,000 distinct CDR3 sequences, 12% seen once. As regards this clonotype: Antigen: not known.

This sequence originates from a man aged 50 to 60 who received an inactivated influenza vaccine. The sample consisted of PBMCs from blood, taken on the day of vaccination.

The CDR3 here is CASSYSTGSNQPQHF. As DNA, the CDR3 is TGTGCCAGCAGTTACTCCACAGGCAGCAATCAGCCCCAGCATTTT. V and J are TRBV6-5 and TRBJ1-5; possible D gene TRBD1, 5 bases. This CDR3 has 15 residues. Deletions cut 0 bases from V and 1 base from J, with 7 bases between. Germline V gene lookup returns CDR1 MNHEY and CDR2 SVGAGI.